This TCR beta chain came from a study of blood T cell repertoires in COVID-19. J was trimmed by 4 bases and V by 4 bases; bases with no gene match: 12. CDR3 length: 17 amino acids. The V gene's germline CDR1 is SEHNR and CDR2 FQNEAQ (reference sequence). Method: immunoSEQ multiplex PCR; TCRdb's copy keeps in-frame clones and lacks some. The sample has over 150,000 clones, more than 70% seen once. The origin of this receptor is a woman aged 80 or over with active or convalescent COVID-19. The sample was peripheral blood. The chain links TRBV7-9 to TRBJ2-1; 8 positions match TRBD2. CDR3 DNA: TGTGCCAGCAGCTCCTCTTTCATAGCGGGAAGGTACAATGAGCAGTTCTTC. It codes for CASSSSFIAGRYNEQFF. The complete variable domain, with remaining parts taken from reference TRBV7-9 and TRBJ2-1, reads DTGVSQNPRHKITKRGQNVTFRCDPISEHNRLYWYRQTLGQGPEFLTYFQNEAQLEKSRLLSDRFSAERPKGSFSTLEIQRTEQGDSAMYLCASSSSFIAGRYNEQFFGPGTRLTVL.